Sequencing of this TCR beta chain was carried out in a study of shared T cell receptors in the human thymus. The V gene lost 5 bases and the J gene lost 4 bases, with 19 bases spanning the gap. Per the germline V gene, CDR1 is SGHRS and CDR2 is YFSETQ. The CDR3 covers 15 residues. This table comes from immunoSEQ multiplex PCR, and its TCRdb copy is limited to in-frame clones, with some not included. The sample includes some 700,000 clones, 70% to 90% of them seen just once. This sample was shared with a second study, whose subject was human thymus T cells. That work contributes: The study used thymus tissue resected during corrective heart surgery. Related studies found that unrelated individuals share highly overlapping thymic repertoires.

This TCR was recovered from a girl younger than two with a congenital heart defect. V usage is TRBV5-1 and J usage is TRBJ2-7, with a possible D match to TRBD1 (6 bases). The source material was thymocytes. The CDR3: CASSSDRPSYYEQYF. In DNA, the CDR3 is TGCGCCAGCAGTTCCGACAGGCCATCTTATTACGAGCAGTACTTC.